The clone carrying this T cell receptor beta chain was observed at least ten times. What it recognizes is unknown. This record comes from a study of T cell repertoires in cytomegalovirus infection. Across the study: Indications came from public TCR beta signatures; they pointed to CMV infection and to a matching HLA type.

Findings and caveats of the study: The ex vivo response was dominated by HLA-C-restricted CMV-specific TCR beta clonotypes.

The V gene's germline CDR1 is MNHEY and CDR2 SVGAGI. Trimming removed 7 bases at V and 6 bases at J, with 18 bases between. The CDR3 is 14 amino acids. TCRdb ran MiXCR on the reads and lists one entry per CDR3 protein. The table has under 100,000 distinct CDR3 sequences, 3.7% seen once. The specimen sequenced was PBMCs. The TCR originated in a human donor in good health (CMV status not recorded). Some clones in this sample may be carry-over from other donors' samples. This chain links TRBV6-5 with TRBJ1-1; D is uncertain. The CDR3: CASIKAPSRPEAFF. CDR3 bases: TGTGCCAGCATCAAAGCTCCCTCGCGGCCTGAAGCTTTCTTT.